The 20 T cell receptor beta chains below come from one sample, sequenced in a study of post-analysis software for immune sequencing data. Study results and caveats: TRBV5-6, TRBV5-1 and TRBV20-1 belonged to a set of a few TRBV segments that were more frequent in patients than controls.

Tagging with unique molecular identifiers was a feature of the TCR beta cDNA libraries. TCRdb reprocessed the PCR reads via MiXCR and lists one record per CDR3 protein. The sample carries roughly 580,000 distinct CDR3 sequences, roughly 40% recorded once. No antigens are known for them. The sequencing sample was made of blood. The receptor source for this set is a girl aged 5 to 17 with multiple sclerosis.

Comments on this clonotype: A much larger clone is a single base away; this may be a read error. The J gene is TRBJ2-7, the V gene TRBV7-9; perhaps D is TRBD1 or TRBD2 (7 bases each). This CDR3 is 13 amino acids long. The germline gives CDR1 SEHNR, CDR2 FQNEAQ (reference sequence). The CDR3 loop is CASRRTGDYERYF. Here the CDR3 DNA reads TGTGCCAGCAGGCGTACAGGGGACTACGAGCGGTACTTC.

V usage is TRBV10-3 and J usage is TRBJ2-1, with D possibly matching TRBD2 (6 bases). Germline assignment: CDR1 ENHRY and CDR2 SYGVKD. This CDR3 contains 16 residues. V gave up 3 bases and J gave up 0 bases, with 12 bases separating them. CDR3 region: CAISDYGSLSYNEQFF. Written as DNA, the CDR3 is TGTGCCATCAGTGACTACGGGAGTCTCTCCTACAATGAGCAGTTCTTC.

The genes are TRBV12-3 or TRBV12-4 and TRBJ1-2; TRBD1 aligns across 7 bases. CDR3 length: 13 amino acids. The ends lost 4 bases at V and 6 bases at J; junction bases unmatched: 5. This CDR3 is CASSSRQGDGYTF. CDR3 DNA: TGTGCCAGCAGTTCCCGACAGGGAGATGGCTACACCTTC.

This clonotype was observed a handful of times. The chain employs TRBV5-1 and TRBJ1-5; D unclear. Germline loops: CDR1 SGHRS, CDR2 YFSETQ. The V end was cut by 4 bases, the J end by 4 bases, with 15 bases between. The CDR3 contains 15 residues. CDR3 nucleotides: TGCGCCAGCAGCCCCGGGGAGGGTTGGAATCAGCCCCAGCATTTT. It specifies CASSPGEGWNQPQHF.

The rearrangement joins TRBV12-3 or TRBV12-4 to TRBJ1-5, with D possibly TRBD1 on 5 matching bases. V dropped 5 bases and J dropped 0 bases, with 20 bases sitting between them. This CDR3 comprises 18 residues. The chain's CDR3 is CASSLGTSNYHSNQPQHF. The CDR3 DNA is TGTGCCAGCAGTCTAGGGACCTCAAACTATCATAGCAATCAGCCCCAGCATTTT.

This chain connects TRBV9 to TRBJ2-7, with D perhaps being TRBD1 or TRBD2 (6 bases each). This CDR3 has 14 amino acids. The germline V and J ends were trimmed by 0 bases and 7 bases, with 14 bases remaining between them. Germline V CDR1 and CDR2: SGDLS, YYNGEE. The CDR3 reads CASSVDGGPGEQYF. The CDR3 DNA sequence: TGTGCCAGCAGCGTAGATGGGGGGCCAGGGGAGCAGTACTTC.

This clonotype was detected only a few times. The gene calls are TRBV29-1 and TRBJ2-7, with 7 bases aligning to TRBD2. The length of the CDR3 is 13 residues. The germline V gene encodes CDR1 SQVTM and CDR2 ANQGSEA. V was pared by 8 bases and J by 0 bases, with 7 bases of the junction left unmatched. CDR3 sequence reads: CSFLAGNSYEQYF. Here the CDR3 DNA reads TGCAGCTTTTTAGCGGGCAACTCCTACGAGCAGTACTTC.

The J gene is TRBJ2-1, the V gene TRBV7-9, with 10 bases lining up with TRBD1. The V gene's germline CDR1 is SEHNR and CDR2 FQNEAQ (reference sequence). CDR3 length: 16 residues. With 6 bases clipped from V and 7 bases from J, the junction kept 12 bases outside the gene matches. The CDR3 region is CASRGRGDRGVNEQFF. The CDR3 region has the DNA TGTGCCAGCAGGGGGCGGGGGGACAGGGGCGTGAATGAGCAGTTCTTC.

The chain couples TRBV10-3 to TRBJ1-2, with 9 positions matching TRBD1. Per the germline V gene, CDR1 is ENHRY and CDR2 is SYGVKD. CDR3 length: 14 residues. Trimming took 7 bases from V and 4 from J; bases not matched to a gene: 7. In nucleotides, the CDR3 is TGTGCCATCAATGACAGGGGGAACGGCTATGGCTACACCTTC. It codes for CAINDRGNGYGYTF.

The CDR3 DNA sequence: TGTGCCACCAGTGGTCCGGGACACTATACGCAGTATTTT. Residues: CATSGPGHYTQYF. The rearrangement links TRBV24-1 to TRBJ2-3; TRBD1 is a possible D gene (6 bases). CDR3 length equals 13 residues. Trimming pared 5 bases from V and 7 bases from J, leaving 12 bases between. Looked up from germline, CDR1 is KGHDR and CDR2 is SFDVKD.

Regarding this clonotype: A read error is likely, as this CDR3 ends without the conserved phenylalanine or tryptophan. The rearrangement links TRBV10-3 to TRBJ1-2, with 7 bases lining up with TRBD1. V shed 0 bases and J 4 bases; nucleotides not matched to a gene: 8. Germline loops: CDR1 ENHRY, CDR2 SYGVKD. The CDR3 totals 16 residues. CDR3 coding DNA: TGTGCCATCAGTGAGTCCAGGGGGGAGATGGGCTATGGCTACACCTGC. Translation: CAISESRGEMGYGYTC.

In its sample, this clonotype was seen once. This chain connects TRBV29-1 to TRBJ2-7; possible D gene TRBD1, 6 bases. This CDR3 has 12 amino acids. CDR1 and CDR2 from the germline V gene are SQVTM and ANQGSEA. Trimming took off 5 bases at V and 6 bases at J, with 14 bases between the two ends. The CDR3 here is CSVPNRAGEQYF. The DNA for the CDR3 is TGCAGCGTTCCCAACAGGGCCGGCGAGCAGTACTTC.

The table lists this clonotype with a few counts. The rearrangement joins TRBV10-3 to TRBJ1-2; TRBD1 is a possible D gene (6 bases). Germline values: CDR1 ENHRY, CDR2 SYGVKD. V lost 4 bases and J 6 bases, leaving 15 bases between the germline ends. CDR3 size: 14 residues. CDR3 residues: CAISGLRQEDGYTF. In nucleotides, the CDR3 is TGTGCCATCAGTGGACTTAGACAGGAAGATGGCTACACCTTC.

The chain links TRBV29-1 to TRBJ1-2; no clear D. V dropped 2 bases and J dropped 3 bases, with 13 bases sitting between them. CDR1 is SQVTM, CDR2 ANQGSEA, per germline. The CDR3 has 14 amino acids. Written as DNA, the CDR3 is TGCAGCGTTGAACCCGGCATCCTGCACTATGGCTACACCTTC. Translated, it gives CSVEPGILHYGYTF.

This chain joins TRBV3-1 and TRBJ2-5; D not resolved. Germline V lookup: CDR1 LGHDT, CDR2 YNNKEL (reference sequence). V dropped 4 bases and J dropped 2 bases, with 17 bases sitting between them. The CDR3 extends over 16 amino acids. CDR3 bases: TGTGCCAGCAGCCTTGTACTCGGACGTACGCAAGAGACCCAGTACTTC. Its translation is CASSLVLGRTQETQYF.

This clonotype has a handful of counts. The chain joins TRBV7-2 to TRBJ2-7; D perhaps matches TRBD2 (6 bases). Trimming took off 3 bases at V and 2 bases at J, with 14 bases between the two ends. Germline CDR1 is SGHTA and CDR2 is FQGNSA. The CDR3 runs to 15 residues. CDR3 DNA: TGTGCCAGCAGCTTCGTAGCGGAAGGCCCCTACGAGCAGTACTTC. It encodes CASSFVAEGPYEQYF.

The chain carries TRBV5-1 and TRBJ2-1, with TRBD1 matching 7 bases. The V and J ends lost 0 bases and 4 bases, in that order; junction bases with no gene match: 10. Per germline, CDR1 SGHRS and CDR2 YFSETQ. The length of the CDR3 is 17 residues. CDR3 loop: CASSLERGRRIYNEQFF. The CDR3 region has the DNA TGCGCCAGCAGCTTGGAGAGGGGGCGAAGGATATACAATGAGCAGTTCTTC. Together with reference TRBV5-1 and TRBJ2-1, the CDR3 gives the full variable domain: KAGVTQTPRYLIKTRGQQVTLSCSPISGHRSVSWYQQTPGQGLQFLFEYFSETQRNKGNFPGRFSGRQFSNSRSEMNVSTLELGDSALYLCASSLERGRRIYNEQFFGPGTRLTVL.

CDR3 in amino acids: CASSSINRIQEQYF. CDR3 in DNA: TGTGCCAGCAGCTCTATCAACAGGATTCAAGAGCAGTACTTC. The chain recombines TRBV7-9 with TRBJ2-5; a possible D gene is TRBD1 (5 bases). V lost 4 bases to trimming and J lost 11 bases, with 20 bases between them. Germline V gives CDR1 SEHNR, CDR2 FQNEAQ (reference sequence). The CDR3 loop spans 14 amino acids.

This chain links TRBV7-2 with TRBJ1-5; D gene unclear. Germline V gives CDR1 SGHTA, CDR2 FQGNSA. The CDR3 contains 14 residues. Trimming shortened V by 3 bases and J by 0 bases, and 6 bases separated the two germline ends. The CDR3 spells CASSFDPSNQPQHF. The CDR3 DNA is TGTGCCAGCAGCTTCGACCCTAGCAATCAGCCCCAGCATTTT.

This CDR3 is CASSYRRLAGETQYF. DNA for the CDR3: TGTGCCAGCAGTTACAGGCGGCTAGCAGGAGAGACCCAGTACTTC. V and J are TRBV6-5 and TRBJ2-5, with D perhaps matching TRBD2 (5 bases). Germline CDR1 is MNHEY and CDR2 is SVGAGI. V was trimmed by 2 bases and J by 4 bases, leaving 14 bases between them. This CDR3 comprises 15 residues.